The clone carrying this T cell receptor beta chain was detected a few times. The sample is drawn from a study of blood T cell repertoires in COVID-19. Study-wide background: The cDNA or gDNA used as material had been derived from T cells, B-cell-depleted T cells, or PBMCs.

Germline CDR1 and CDR2: LGHNA and YNFKEQ. The CDR3 runs to 18 residues. Trimming left V 0 bases short and J 3 bases short, with 17 bases between. Sequencing was performed with immunoSEQ multiplex PCR; in TCRdb, only in-frame clones are kept and a portion is missing. The data contain about 45,000 clones, 70% to 80% of them seen just once; the ten biggest clones take up 15% to 20%. V gene TRBV4-2 combines with J gene TRBJ2-2; D uncertain. Source material: peripheral blood. The receptor was derived from a man in his 70s with acute or convalescent COVID-19. CDR3 bases: TGTGCCAGCAGCCAAGATTTAAAGAGACTCACCTACACCGGGGAGCTGTTTTTT. It specifies CASSQDLKRLTYTGELFF.